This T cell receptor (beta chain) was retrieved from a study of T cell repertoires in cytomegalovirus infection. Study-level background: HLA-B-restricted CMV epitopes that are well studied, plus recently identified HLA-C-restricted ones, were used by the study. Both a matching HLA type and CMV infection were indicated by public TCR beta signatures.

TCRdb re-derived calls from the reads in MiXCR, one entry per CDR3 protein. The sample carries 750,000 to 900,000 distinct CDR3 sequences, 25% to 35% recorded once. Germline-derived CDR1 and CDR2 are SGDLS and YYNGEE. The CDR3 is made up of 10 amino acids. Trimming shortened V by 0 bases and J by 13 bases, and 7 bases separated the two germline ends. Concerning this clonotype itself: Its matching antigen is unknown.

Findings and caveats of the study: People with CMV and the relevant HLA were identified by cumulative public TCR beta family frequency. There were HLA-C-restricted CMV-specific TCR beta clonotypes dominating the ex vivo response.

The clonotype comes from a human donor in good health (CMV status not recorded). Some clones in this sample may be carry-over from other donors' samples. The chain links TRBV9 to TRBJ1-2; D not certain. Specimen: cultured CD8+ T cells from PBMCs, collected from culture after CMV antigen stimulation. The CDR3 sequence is CASSVDRATF. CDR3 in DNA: TGTGCCAGCAGCGTAGACCGCGCCACCTTC.